The 10 T cell receptor beta chains in this list originate from one sample, sequenced in a study of immune characterization of retroperitoneal liposarcoma. MiXCR, run by TCRdb on the PCR reads, gives a single entry per CDR3 protein. The sample holds more than 15,000 distinct CDR3 sequences, around 38% seen once. Sample: blood. The receptor set was obtained from a male donor with retroperitoneal liposarcoma.

This clonotype ranks as medium-sized. V usage is TRBV6-1 and J usage is TRBJ2-1; unclear D gene. The V gene's germline CDR1 is MNHNS and CDR2 SASEGT. The CDR3 contains 15 residues. V was trimmed by 2 bases and J by 1 base, leaving 9 bases between them. Here the CDR3 DNA reads TGTGCCAGCAGTGAAACATGGCAGTCCTACAATGAGCAGTTCTTC. This codes for CASSETWQSYNEQFF.

This clonotype has at least ten counts. V gene TRBV12-3 or TRBV12-4 combines with J gene TRBJ2-5; TRBD2 matches 15 bases. V lost 1 base and J lost 11; bases outside the gene matches: 14. CDR3 length equals 18 residues. In DNA form, the CDR3 reads TGTGCCAGCAGTTTAGAGGCTTGGACTAGCGGGAGGGCCAATGAGCAGTACTTC. This gives the protein CASSLEAWTSGRANEQYF.

The chain recombines TRBV12-3 or TRBV12-4 with TRBJ2-1; no definite D call. V lost 7 bases to trimming and J lost 0 bases, with 10 bases between them. The CDR3 length is 14 residues. This CDR3 reads CASTVSRSYNEQFF. CDR3 DNA sequence: TGTGCCAGCACCGTCTCTCGCTCCTACAATGAGCAGTTCTTC.

This clonotype was picked up many times. The J gene is TRBJ2-1, the V gene TRBV6-1; possibly TRBD2 for D (5 bases). CDR1 and CDR2 from the germline V gene are MNHNS and SASEGT. The V end lost 5 bases, the J end lost 10 bases, and 21 bases lay between the germline ends. The CDR3 spans 15 residues. Here the CDR3 reads CASSLPHGMTYEQFF. CDR3 sequence (DNA): TGTGCCAGCAGTCTTCCCCACGGGATGACCTACGAGCAGTTCTTC.

This CDR3 reads CASILAGNTDTQYF. The CDR3 DNA reads TGTGCCAGCATTCTAGCGGGGAACACAGATACGCAGTATTTT. This chain joins TRBV11-2 and TRBJ2-3; TRBD2 matches 9 bases. The V gene end was trimmed by 7 bases and the J gene end by 2 bases; junction bases not matched to a gene: 4. The CDR3 loop spans 14 amino acids. Germline-derived CDR1 and CDR2 are SGHAT and FQNNGV. Looking up the rest from reference TRBV11-2 and TRBJ2-3 gives the full variable domain: EAGVAQSPRYKIIEKRQSVAFWCNPISGHATLYWYQQILGQGPKLLIQFQNNGVVDDSQLPKDRFSAERLKGVDSTLKIQPAKLEDSAVYLCASILAGNTDTQYFGPGTRLTVL.

This clonotype was recorded at least ten times. The chain links TRBV6-6 to TRBJ2-1, with TRBD2 identical over 9 bases. CDR1 is MNHNY, CDR2 SVGAGI, per germline (reference sequence). Trimming at V came to 2 bases and at J to 9 bases, leaving 2 bases not matched to a gene. The CDR3 runs 13 residues. The DNA of the CDR3 is TGTGCCAGCAGTTACGAGCGGGAGGTTGAGCAGTTCTTC. Protein sequence: CASSYEREVEQFF.

This clonotype appeared many times. The J gene is TRBJ2-5, the V gene TRBV6-6, with 9 bases lining up with TRBD2. The CDR3 has 15 amino acids. J was trimmed by 4 bases and V by 3 bases; bases with no gene match: 6. CDR1 and CDR2 (germline): MNHNY, SVGAGI (reference sequence). The CDR3 DNA follows: TGTGCCAGCAGTTATCGGGCGGGAGGGCCAGAGACCCAGTACTTC. Amino acid sequence: CASSYRAGGPETQYF.

The chain recombines TRBV6-9 with TRBJ1-5; no reliable D call. This CDR3 region has 13 residues. CDR1 and CDR2 from the germline V gene are MNHGY and SVAAGI. The V gene lost 6 bases and the J gene lost 3 bases, with 9 bases spanning the gap. CDR3 DNA: TGTGCCAGCAGCTCCGGGCCCAATCAGCCCCAGCATTTT. This translates into CASSSGPNQPQHF.

This clonotype was observed many times. The chain joins TRBV7-8 to TRBJ2-1; 11 nucleotides align to TRBD1. The closer fit of TRBJ2-7 to the DNA end suggests the J call may be wrong. The germline V gene encodes CDR1 SGHVS and CDR2 FQNEAQ. The CDR3 runs to 16 residues. The chain's CDR3 is CASFGQGAISYNEQYF. The CDR3 DNA is TGTGCCAGTTTCGGACAGGGGGCGATTTCCTACAATGAGCAGTACTTC.

This clonotype was counted many times. The chain is built from TRBV27 and TRBJ1-1; TRBD1 agrees at 10 bases. The CDR3 is made up of 14 amino acids. The germline CDR1 and CDR2 sequences are MNHEY and SMNVEV (reference sequence). V was clipped by 6 bases and J by 3 bases; unmatched bases: 4. Here the CDR3 reads CASSGDRGYTEAFF. Here the CDR3 DNA reads TGTGCCAGCAGCGGGGACAGGGGATACACTGAAGCTTTCTTT.